This T cell receptor beta chain derives from a study of identical twins. This clonotype appeared many times. Template switching added a universal primer binding site, and final cDNA carried unique molecular identifiers. TCRdb processed the 5' RACE reads anew with MiXCR; each CDR3 protein has one entry. The sample has 400,000 to 500,000 distinct CDR3 sequences, less than 20% seen once. The CDR3 extends over 17 amino acids. Trimming removed 3 bases from V and 4 bases from J; junction bases left unmatched: 8. Germline V CDR1 and CDR2: SGHAT, FQNNGV. The V gene is TRBV11-2, the J gene TRBJ2-1; 11 nucleotides line up with TRBD2. What was sequenced was naive T cells sorted from blood. The TCR originated in a man aged 45-60 years in good health. The CDR3 bases are TGTGCCAGCAGCTTGTTCCTAGCGGGAGGCTTATACAATGAGCAGTTCTTC. Its protein product is CASSLFLAGGLYNEQFF.